The 2 T cell receptor beta chains below all came from one sample that was sequenced in a study of tumor and adjacent non-tumor tissue in lung cancer. RNA was extracted from bulk tissue without any cell sorting. The library came from three nested PCR rounds adapted from ARM-PCR protocols. In TCRdb, the multiplex PCR reads were re-called with MiXCR into one record per CDR3 protein. The sample carries fewer than 85,000 distinct CDR3 sequences, roughly 80% recorded once. Input material: lung tumor tissue. The receptors stem from a woman aged 50 to 60 with non-small cell lung cancer.

Points on this clonotype: One end of the junction fails to match germline, which may point to a read error. The gene calls are TRBV4-1 and TRBJ2-1, with unresolved D. Germline-derived CDR1 and CDR2 are MGHRA and YSYEKL. The CDR3 contains 16 residues. The CDR3 loop is CDSSQYRSPSYNEQFF. Here the CDR3 DNA reads TGCGACAGCAGCCAATATCGTTCCCCGTCCTACAATGAACAGTTCTTC.

Points on this clonotype: A much larger clone lies one base from this, so it may be a read error. The chain links TRBV28 to TRBJ1-5; 7 bases map to TRBD1. CDR3 length: 15 residues. With V trimmed by 6 bases and J by 6 bases, 11 bases remained unmatched. Germline CDR1 reads MDHEN; CDR2 reads SYDVKM. CDR3 DNA sequence: TGTGCCAGCAGCCCGACGAGGGGGCGTGGTCAGCCCCAGCATTTT. Translated, it gives CASSPTRGRGQPQHF.